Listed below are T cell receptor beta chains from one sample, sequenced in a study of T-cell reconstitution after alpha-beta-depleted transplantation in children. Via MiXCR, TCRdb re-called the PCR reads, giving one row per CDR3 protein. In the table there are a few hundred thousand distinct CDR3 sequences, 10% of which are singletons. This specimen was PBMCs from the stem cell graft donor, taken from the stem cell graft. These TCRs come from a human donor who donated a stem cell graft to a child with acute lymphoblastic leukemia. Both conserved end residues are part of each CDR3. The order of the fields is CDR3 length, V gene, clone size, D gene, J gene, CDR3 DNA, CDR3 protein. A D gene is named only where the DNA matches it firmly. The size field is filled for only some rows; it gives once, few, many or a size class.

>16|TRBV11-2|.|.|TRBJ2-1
TGTGCCAGCAGCCCACAACCGGGGCTCTCCTACAATGAGCAGTTCTTC
CASSPQPGLSYNEQFF
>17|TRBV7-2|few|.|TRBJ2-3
TGTGCCAGCAGCTTAGTTGCCTATGGGGTTAGCACAGATACGCAGTATTTT
CASSLVAYGVSTDTQYF
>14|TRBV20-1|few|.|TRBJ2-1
TGCAGTGCTAGACCGAGCGTTCCTTACAATGAGCAGTTCTTC
CSARPSVPYNEQFF
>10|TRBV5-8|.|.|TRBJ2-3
TGTGCCAGCAGCTGGGATACGCAGTATTTT
CASSWDTQYF
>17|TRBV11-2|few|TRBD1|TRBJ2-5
TGTGCCAGCAGCTTAGATGTGGCAGGGGGCTATGGAGAGACCCAGTACTTC
CASSLDVAGGYGETQYF
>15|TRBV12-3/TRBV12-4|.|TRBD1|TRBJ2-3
TGTGCCAGCAGTCCGACAGGGGACGGCACAGATACGCAGTATTTT
CASSPTGDGTDTQYF
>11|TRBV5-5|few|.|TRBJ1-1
TGTGCCAGCAGCCTCGACAGGTGGGCTTTCTTT
CASSLDRWAFF
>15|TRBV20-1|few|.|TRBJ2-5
TGCTGTGCTAGATCCTCCCAATCAGTCCAAGAGACCCAGTACTTC
CCARSSQSVQETQYF
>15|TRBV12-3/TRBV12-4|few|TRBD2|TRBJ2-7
TGTGCCAGCAGTTCCACTAGCGGGACTAGCTACGAGCAGTACTTC
CASSSTSGTSYEQYF
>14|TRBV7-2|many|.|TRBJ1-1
TGTGCCAGCGGCAGACAGAGGAGGAACACTGAAGCTTTCTTT
CASGRQRRNTEAFF
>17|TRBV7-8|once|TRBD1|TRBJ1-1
TGTGCCAGCAGCTTCCCAGGACAGGGGCGATCGAACACTGAAGCTTTCTTT
CASSFPGQGRSNTEAFF
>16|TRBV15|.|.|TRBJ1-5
TGTGCCACCAGCAGAGATGGAGTTTTGAGCAATCAGCCCCAGCATTTT
CATSRDGVLSNQPQHF
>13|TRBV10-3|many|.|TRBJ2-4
TGTGCCATCACCCAGCAGGAGGGCACCATTCAGTACTTC
CAITQQEGTIQYF
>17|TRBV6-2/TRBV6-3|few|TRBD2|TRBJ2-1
TGTGCCAGCATCCCACAACATATAGCGGGACGGGGTATTGAGCAGTTCTTC
CASIPQHIAGRGIEQFF
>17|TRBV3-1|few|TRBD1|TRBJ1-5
TGTGCCAGCAGCCAAGGAATGGGGACAGGGGGAATTCAGCCCCAGCATTTT
CASSQGMGTGGIQPQHF
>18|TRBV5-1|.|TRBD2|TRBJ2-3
TGCGCCAGCAGCTTGGGAGTAGCGGGAGGGCCCCGCACAGATACGCAGTATTTT
CASSLGVAGGPRTDTQYF
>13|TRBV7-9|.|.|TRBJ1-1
TGTGCCAGCAGCTTGGGGGGGGCGGCTGAAGCTTTCTTT
CASSLGGAAEAFF
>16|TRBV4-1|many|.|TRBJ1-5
TGCGCCAGCAGCCACCTCGCGGGGGGGAGCAATCAGCCCCAGCATTTT
CASSHLAGGSNQPQHF
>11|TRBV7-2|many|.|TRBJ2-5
TGTGCCAGCAGCCGGATGGGGACCCAGTACTTC
CASSRMGTQYF
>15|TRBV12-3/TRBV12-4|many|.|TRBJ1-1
TGTGCCAGCAGTCCTGGGGGGGGTCACGACACTGAAGCTTTCTTT
CASSPGGGHDTEAFF
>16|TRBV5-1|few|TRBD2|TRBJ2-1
TGCGCCAGCAGCTTGAGTCTGTCGGGAGGTTTTAATGAGCAGTTCTTC
CASSLSLSGGFNEQFF
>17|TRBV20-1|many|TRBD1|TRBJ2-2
TGCAGTGCTAGCCAGCCAGGGGGCGGAATTAACACCGGGGAGCTGTTTTTT
CSASQPGGGINTGELFF